The 13 T cell receptor beta chains below come from one sample, sequenced in a study of blood T cell repertoires in COVID-19. Sequenced by immunoSEQ multiplex PCR; TCRdb stores in-frame clones only, minus some. Among approximately 85,000 clones listed, around 92% were seen once. The source material was peripheral blood. These receptors originate from a woman aged 60-75 years with active COVID-19.

In DNA, the CDR3 is TGCGCCAGCAGCTCGGGACAAGAGTACAATGAGCAGTTCTTC. Residues: CASSSGQEYNEQFF. The chain employs TRBV5-1 and TRBJ2-1; a weak D match, TRBD1 (6 bases). V was trimmed by 3 bases and J by 4 bases, leaving 11 bases between them. CDR3 size: 14 residues. CDR1 is SGHRS and CDR2 is YFSETQ in the germline V gene.

This chain joins TRBV5-6 and TRBJ1-1, with unresolved D. V was cut by 3 bases and J by 3 bases, with 15 bases left in between. The CDR3 extends over 15 amino acids. Germline V gene lookup returns CDR1 SGHDT and CDR2 YYEEEE. The CDR3 sequence: CASSSRLDWYTEAFF. CDR3 in DNA: TGTGCCAGCAGCTCCCGCTTAGATTGGTACACTGAAGCTTTCTTT.

J is TRBJ2-1 and V is TRBV5-1; 8 bases map to TRBD1. Looked up from germline, CDR1 is SGHRS and CDR2 is YFSETQ. The CDR3 spans 16 residues. J was trimmed by 7 bases and V by 4 bases; bases with no gene match: 13. The CDR3, as DNA: TGCGCCAGCAGCCAATCACCGGGACAGGCATCAAATGAGCAGTTCTTC. Its translation: CASSQSPGQASNEQFF.

The chain couples TRBV5-1 to TRBJ2-1; D may be TRBD1 (5 bases). This CDR3 region has 13 residues. V was cut by 4 bases and J by 7 bases, with 12 bases left in between. Germline V CDR1 and CDR2: SGHRS, YFSETQ. CDR3 DNA: TGCGCCAGCAGCAGCGAAAGGGGTAATGAGCAGTTCTTC. Its protein product is CASSSERGNEQFF.

A few counts support this clone. The chain uses TRBV2 and TRBJ2-1; a possible D gene is TRBD1 (5 bases). Trimming removed 2 bases from V and 0 bases from J, with 5 bases in between. The CDR3 sequence is 14 residues long. CDR1 is SNHLY and CDR2 is FYNNEI in the germline V gene. The CDR3 protein is CASSEQGSYNEQFF. The CDR3 bases are TGTGCCAGCAGTGAACAGGGCTCCTACAATGAGCAGTTCTTC.

The gene calls are TRBV7-9 and TRBJ1-2; 10 positions agree with TRBD1. With V trimmed by 3 bases and J by 6 bases, 1 base remained unmatched. CDR3 length: 13 residues. From germline, CDR1 is SEHNR and CDR2 FQNEAQ (reference sequence). The CDR3 spells CASSFGTGDGYTF. DNA of the CDR3: TGTGCCAGCAGCTTTGGGACAGGGGATGGCTACACCTTC.

This chain uses TRBV5-6 with TRBJ2-7; 7 bases fit TRBD1. V lost 0 bases to trimming and J lost 3 bases; unmatched junction nucleotides: 6. There are 15 residues in the CDR3. CDR1 and CDR2 (germline): SGHDT, YYEEEE. Here the CDR3 DNA reads TGTGCCAGCAGCTTGGCGGGGACAGAACTCTACGAGCAGTACTTC. This encodes CASSLAGTELYEQYF. The entire variable domain, with the rest obtained from reference TRBV5-6 and TRBJ2-7, is as follows: DAGVTQSPTHLIKTRGQQVTLRCSPKSGHDTVSWYQQALGQGPQFIFQYYEEEERQRGNFPDRFSGHQFPNYSSELNVNALLLGDSALYLCASSLAGTELYEQYFGPGTRLTVT.

The chain is built from TRBV11-2 and TRBJ2-7; D is undetermined. This CDR3 is built from 11 residues. V lost 0 bases and J 5 bases, leaving 2 bases between the germline ends. The germline V gene has CDR1 SGHAT and CDR2 FQNNGV. This CDR3 is CASSLDNEQYF. The CDR3 DNA sequence: TGTGCCAGCAGCTTAGATAACGAGCAGTACTTC.

The V gene is TRBV4-1, the J gene TRBJ2-2, with D perhaps matching TRBD2 (5 bases). This CDR3 region has 16 residues. V was cut by 0 bases and J by 3 bases, with 11 bases left in between. In germline, CDR1 is MGHRA, CDR2 YSYEKL. CDR3 sequence (DNA): TGCGCCAGCAGCCAAGATGTGGGAGCATACACCGGGGAGCTGTTTTTT. Residues: CASSQDVGAYTGELFF.

V is TRBV5-6 and J is TRBJ1-1; D might be TRBD1 (5 bases). Looked up from germline, CDR1 is SGHDT and CDR2 is YYEEEE. Trimming stripped 4 bases from V and 6 bases from J, with 19 bases between. CDR3 length: 15 amino acids. In DNA form, the CDR3 reads TGTGCCAGCAGCCCCCCCCGGGGGGTCGGGGCTGAAGCTTTCTTT. Translating it yields CASSPPRGVGAEAFF.

This chain joins TRBV5-1 and TRBJ2-1; TRBD1 matches 8 bases. Losses at the gene ends were 1 base for V and 2 bases for J; bases not matched to a gene: 11. This CDR3 region has 18 residues. Germline values: CDR1 SGHRS, CDR2 YFSETQ. The CDR3 coding sequence is TGCGCCAGCAGCTTGTCCCGGGACAGGTCTAGAACCTACAATGAGCAGTTCTTC. Encoded protein: CASSLSRDRSRTYNEQFF.

The table lists this clone with a count of one. The chain recombines TRBV5-5 with TRBJ2-7; 9 bases agree with TRBD1. J lost 3 bases, V lost 4 bases, and 5 bases had no gene match. Germline V gene lookup returns CDR1 SGHKS and CDR2 YYEKEE (reference sequence). The CDR3 length is 14 residues. The DNA of the CDR3 is TGTGCCAGCAGCCGGGGACAGGGACTCTACGAGCAGTACTTC. This sequence encodes CASSRGQGLYEQYF.

This clone was found a few times. This sequence joins TRBV3-1 (or the pseudogene TRBV3-2) and TRBJ2-7; D remains unclear. V was shortened by 1 base and J by 6 bases, with 4 bases between the two germline ends. This CDR3 is 11 amino acids long. Germline loops: CDR1 LGHDT, CDR2 YNNKEL (reference sequence). CDR3 in DNA: TGTGCCAGCAGCCAAGCAGGCGAGCAGTACTTC. It yields the protein CASSQAGEQYF.